These T cell receptor beta chains were read from a single sample in a study of early T cells in non-severe SARS-CoV-2 infection. TCRdb independently ran MiXCR on the 5' RACE reads; one entry per CDR3 protein. This table has 20,000 to 30,000 distinct CDR3 sequences, 5.1% appearing once. The sequenced material came from whole blood. The origin of the receptors is an adult who was a healthcare worker with PCR-confirmed SARS-CoV-2 infection or an uninfected control (not recorded which). Each CDR3 is given with its conserved first and last residue. The D gene is left open where the match is weak. Not all rows give a size; the values are once, few, many and, for expanded clones, a class.

v_call	j_call	clone_size	d_call	cdr3_aa
TRBV7-6	TRBJ2-1	many	TRBD2	CASTPFGGGSSPSYNEQFF
TRBV30	TRBJ1-2	medium-sized	NA	CAWRETVSYTF
TRBV6-2/TRBV6-3	TRBJ2-7	many	NA	CASSYSEDGTYEQYF
TRBV5-5	TRBJ2-5	few	TRBD2	CASSSLWPAGSQETQYF
TRBV19	TRBJ1-4	NA	NA	CASKGWNEKLFF
TRBV19	TRBJ2-2	many	NA	CASSWRNTGELFF
TRBV24-1	TRBJ2-2	many	NA	CATSGTPNTGELFF
TRBV20-1	TRBJ1-4	few	TRBD1	CSAPGTGGASLEKLFF
TRBV13	TRBJ1-1	few	NA	CASSAYAELSEAFF
TRBV7-9	TRBJ1-2	NA	NA	CASSSDGYTF
TRBV20-1	TRBJ2-2	many	NA	CSANMQGGGELFF
TRBV4-2	TRBJ2-1	many	NA	CASSQDPGPNEQFF
TRBV7-9	TRBJ2-3	NA	NA	CASSNSDRPDTQYF
TRBV11-2	TRBJ2-1	many	NA	CASSLAGRNNEQFF
TRBV29-1	TRBJ2-3	NA	TRBD1	CSVDTDRVTDTQYF
TRBV10-2	TRBJ1-2	many	NA	CASMGLNYGYTF
TRBV3-1	TRBJ2-7	NA	NA	CASSQSDRSYEQYF
TRBV29-1	TRBJ2-7	many	NA	CSVEEVGQSYEQYF
TRBV2	TRBJ2-7	NA	NA	CASLEGTSYEQYF
TRBV12-3/TRBV12-4	TRBJ1-6	many	TRBD1	CASSLGQGGSPLHF
TRBV30	TRBJ2-7	NA	NA	CAWSGRSYEQYF
TRBV10-3	TRBJ1-2	many	NA	CAISEPTGPPPTSGYTF
TRBV7-2	TRBJ2-3	many	NA	CASSLAGVSTDTQYF